These T cell receptor beta chains were read from a single sample in a study of blood T cell repertoires in COVID-19. TCRdb's table, derived via immunoSEQ multiplex PCR, lists solely in-frame clones and lacks some. In the table there are about 250,000 clones, almost 90% of which are singletons. Sequenced sample: peripheral blood. Every receptor here comes from a man at least 80 years old with acute or convalescent COVID-19. The CDR3 runs from the conserved cysteine through the conserved F or W. D genes are given only for firm matches. Clone size appears in some rows only: once, few, many, or a class for an expanded clone.

D | length | J | size | V | CDR3 | DNA
- | 13 | TRBJ1-1 | - | TRBV6-5 | CASSYGEETEAFF | TGTGCCAGCAGTTACGGGGAGGAGACTGAAGCTTTCTTT
TRBD2 | 15 | TRBJ2-3 | once | TRBV11-3 | CASSLGGETADTQYF | TGTGCCAGCAGCTTGGGGGGGGAGACAGCAGATACGCAGTATTTT
- | 11 | TRBJ2-7 | once | TRBV7-9 | CASSSGLQQYF | TGTGCCAGCAGCTCGGGATTACAGCAGTACTTC
TRBD1 | 18 | TRBJ2-2 | - | TRBV6-2/TRBV6-3 | CASSYLAGTGITSGELFF | TGTGCCAGCAGTTATCTAGCCGGGACAGGGATTACCAGCGGGGAGCTGTTTTTT
TRBD2 | 14 | TRBJ2-7 | - | TRBV7-9 | CASSLGGGLDEQYF | TGTGCCAGCAGCTTAGGCGGGGGGTTGGACGAGCAGTACTTC
- | 12 | TRBJ1-2 | - | TRBV7-2 | CASRGNRDGYTF | TGTGCCAGCAGGGGAAACAGGGATGGCTACACCTTC
TRBD1 | 11 | TRBJ1-2 | - | TRBV20-1 | CTPDRVGGYTF | TGCACCCCTGACAGGGTCGGCGGCTACACCTTC
- | 16 | TRBJ1-1 | - | TRBV6-5 | CASSYSTRPGDTEAFF | TGTGCCAGCAGTTACTCGACGCGGCCCGGGGACACTGAAGCTTTCTTT
TRBD1 | 14 | TRBJ2-7 | - | TRBV15 | CATSRFGTAYEQYF | TGTGCCACCAGCAGATTTGGGACAGCCTACGAGCAGTACTTC
- | 17 | TRBJ1-6 | - | TRBV3-1/TRBV3-2 | CASSPRGGSSYNSPLHF | TGTGCCAGCAGCCCCCGGGGGGGGAGCTCCTATAATTCACCCCTCCACTTT
TRBD1 | 15 | TRBJ2-7 | - | TRBV4-3 | CASSQVGTGESEQYF | TGCGCCAGCAGCCAAGTTGGGACAGGGGAATCCGAGCAGTACTTC
- | 15 | TRBJ2-1 | - | TRBV7-2 | CASSPWGGQYNEQFF | TGTGCCAGCAGCCCCTGGGGGGGGCAATACAATGAGCAGTTCTTC
TRBD1 | 16 | TRBJ2-2 | - | TRBV11-2 | CASSLEGGAGTGELFF | TGTGCCAGCAGCTTGGAAGGGGGCGCCGGCACCGGGGAGCTGTTTTTT
- | 15 | TRBJ2-1 | - | TRBV18 | CASSPPISGDNEQFF | TGTGCCAGCTCACCACCGATTAGCGGAGACAATGAGCAGTTCTTC
- | 16 | TRBJ2-7 | - | TRBV21-1 | CASSKPGGAWGYEQYF | TGTGCCAGCAGCAAACCTGGGGGGGCCTGGGGCTACGAGCAGTACTTC
- | 13 | TRBJ1-1 | - | TRBV12-3/TRBV12-4 | CASSLQGDTEAFF | TGTGCCAGCAGTTTGCAAGGGGACACTGAAGCTTTCTTT
TRBD1 | 15 | TRBJ1-2 | - | TRBV19 | CASSQEGTGAYGYTF | TGTGCCAGTAGTCAAGAGGGGACAGGAGCCTATGGCTACACCTTC
TRBD2 | 16 | TRBJ2-3 | - | TRBV7-6 | CASSLEPSGVSDTQYF | TGTGCCAGCAGCTTAGAGCCTAGCGGGGTATCAGATACGCAGTATTTT
- | 14 | TRBJ1-1 | - | TRBV19 | CASSKPGANTEAFF | TGTGCCAGTAGTAAGCCAGGGGCGAACACTGAAGCTTTCTTT
TRBD2 | 15 | TRBJ2-5 | - | TRBV19 | CASSMSGLAGETQYF | TGTGCCAGTAGTATGTCCGGACTAGCGGGGGAGACCCAGTACTTC
TRBD2 | 18 | TRBJ2-1 | - | TRBV5-1 | CASSLVFSGSRQSNEQFF | TGCGCCAGCAGCTTGGTCTTCAGCGGGAGCCGCCAGAGCAATGAGCAGTTCTTC
TRBD1 | 16 | TRBJ2-2 | - | TRBV19 | CASRPGQGANTGELFF | TGTGCCAGTAGACCGGGACAGGGGGCGAACACCGGGGAGCTGTTTTTT
- | 14 | TRBJ2-2 | - | TRBV6-6 | CASILAGNTGELFF | TGTGCCAGCATACTAGCAGGGAACACCGGGGAGCTGTTTTTT
TRBD2 | 15 | TRBJ2-1 | - | TRBV3-1/TRBV3-2 | CASSRGLADYNEQFF | TGTGCCAGCAGCCGAGGACTAGCCGATTACAATGAGCAGTTCTTC
- | 13 | TRBJ2-7 | - | TRBV7-3 | CASSLKPRGEQYF | TGTGCCAGCAGCTTAAAACCCCGCGGGGAGCAGTACTTC
TRBD1 | 16 | TRBJ2-1 | - | TRBV5-6 | CASSYWTGISPNEQFF | TGTGCCAGCAGCTACTGGACAGGGATCAGCCCTAATGAGCAGTTCTTC
- | 15 | TRBJ1-5 | - | TRBV9 | CASSVGEGGNQPQHF | TGTGCCAGCAGCGTAGGCGAAGGGGGCAATCAGCCCCAGCATTTT
TRBD1 | 14 | TRBJ1-1 | - | TRBV2 | CASSVDRVNTEAFF | TGTGCCAGCAGTGTAGACAGGGTGAACACTGAAGCTTTCTTT
TRBD1 | 15 | TRBJ1-5 | once | TRBV18 | CASSPGQGAGWPQHF | TGTGCCAGCTCACCCGGACAGGGGGCCGGCTGGCCCCAGCATTTT